The sequence of this T cell receptor (beta chain) was determined in a study of T cell repertoires in cytomegalovirus infection. For the study at large: An indication of both CMV infection and matching HLA type came from public TCR beta signatures. Study observations and caveats: The ex vivo response was dominated by HLA-C-restricted CMV-specific TCR beta clonotypes.

The length of the CDR3 is 14 residues. Between the trimmed V and J ends, which lost 5 bases and 4 bases, there was a span of 12 bases. CDR1 is MNHEY, CDR2 SMNVEV, per germline (reference sequence). In this sample, this clonotype turned up a few times. Antigen specificity is unknown. MiXCR, applied by TCRdb to the reads, yields one record per CDR3 protein. Of hundreds of thousands of distinct CDR3 sequences in the sample, 30% to 35% are singletons; the top ten hold over 10%. V usage is TRBV27 and J usage is TRBJ1-3; D gene ambiguous. The source of this sequence is a human donor in good health (CMV status not recorded). Some clones in this sample may be carry-over from other donors' samples. This material consisted of cultured CD8+ T cells from PBMCs, taken from culture after CMV antigen stimulation. CDR3 region: CASSPTEAGNTIYF. The CDR3 bases are TGTGCCAGCAGTCCCACAGAGGCAGGAAACACCATATATTTT.